This T cell receptor beta chain was retrieved from a study of Graves' ophthalmopathy and Graves' hyperthyroidism. Amplifying from RNA transcripts, the study obtained TCR beta CDR3 regions. HTBI-primed first-round RT-PCR preceded second-round multiplex PCR. TCRdb re-analysed the multiplex PCR reads in MiXCR, keeping a single row per CDR3 protein. The sample gives 900,000 to 1,200,000 distinct CDR3 sequences, about 38% of which show up once; roughly 11% is in the top ten. Newly diagnosed hyperthyroidism donors, aged 18 to 65, duration under 2 months. Clinicians diagnosed using symptoms, serum thyroxine, TRAb, thyroid ultrasound and orbital computed tomography. From germline, CDR1 is SQVTM and CDR2 ANQGSEA. The CDR3 length is 12 residues. The J segment lost 3 bases and the V segment lost 7 bases, leaving 5 bases of the junction unmatched. In this sample, this clonotype turned up many times.

The specimen sequenced was peripheral blood or thyroid tissue (not recorded which). The chain recombines TRBV29-1 with TRBJ2-7; 8 bases line up with TRBD1. This receptor was obtained from an adult man with Graves' hyperthyroidism. The CDR3 region has the DNA TGCAGCGGTGAGGGACAGGACTACGAGCAGTACTTC. Protein sequence: CSGEGQDYEQYF.